This T cell receptor beta chain was retrieved from a study of T cell responses to AZD1222 COVID-19 vaccine. General study results and limits: Donors were mostly white British, more females; clonal diversity possibly underestimated. Regions left unmutated in variants are reportedly the target of nearly half of spike-specific TCRs.

Germline V gene sequence: CDR1 MNHNY, CDR2 SVGAGI (reference sequence). The CDR3 runs to 15 residues. V shed 4 bases and J 6 bases; nucleotides not matched to a gene: 9. Comments on this clone: Its antigen is as yet unknown.

Generated by immunoSEQ multiplex PCR, the TCRdb table keeps only in-frame clones and is missing some. Here the sample spans about 140,000 clones, just over 90% being singletons. The chain recombines TRBV6-6 with TRBJ1-5, with 7 positions matching TRBD1. The sequence was obtained from an adult in good health. The input for sequencing was peripheral blood, taken on day 0 of AZD1222 vaccination. The CDR3 region has the DNA TGTGCCAGCAGTTCGGAGACAGGGTTCCTTCAGCCCCAGCATTTT. This codes for CASSSETGFLQPQHF.